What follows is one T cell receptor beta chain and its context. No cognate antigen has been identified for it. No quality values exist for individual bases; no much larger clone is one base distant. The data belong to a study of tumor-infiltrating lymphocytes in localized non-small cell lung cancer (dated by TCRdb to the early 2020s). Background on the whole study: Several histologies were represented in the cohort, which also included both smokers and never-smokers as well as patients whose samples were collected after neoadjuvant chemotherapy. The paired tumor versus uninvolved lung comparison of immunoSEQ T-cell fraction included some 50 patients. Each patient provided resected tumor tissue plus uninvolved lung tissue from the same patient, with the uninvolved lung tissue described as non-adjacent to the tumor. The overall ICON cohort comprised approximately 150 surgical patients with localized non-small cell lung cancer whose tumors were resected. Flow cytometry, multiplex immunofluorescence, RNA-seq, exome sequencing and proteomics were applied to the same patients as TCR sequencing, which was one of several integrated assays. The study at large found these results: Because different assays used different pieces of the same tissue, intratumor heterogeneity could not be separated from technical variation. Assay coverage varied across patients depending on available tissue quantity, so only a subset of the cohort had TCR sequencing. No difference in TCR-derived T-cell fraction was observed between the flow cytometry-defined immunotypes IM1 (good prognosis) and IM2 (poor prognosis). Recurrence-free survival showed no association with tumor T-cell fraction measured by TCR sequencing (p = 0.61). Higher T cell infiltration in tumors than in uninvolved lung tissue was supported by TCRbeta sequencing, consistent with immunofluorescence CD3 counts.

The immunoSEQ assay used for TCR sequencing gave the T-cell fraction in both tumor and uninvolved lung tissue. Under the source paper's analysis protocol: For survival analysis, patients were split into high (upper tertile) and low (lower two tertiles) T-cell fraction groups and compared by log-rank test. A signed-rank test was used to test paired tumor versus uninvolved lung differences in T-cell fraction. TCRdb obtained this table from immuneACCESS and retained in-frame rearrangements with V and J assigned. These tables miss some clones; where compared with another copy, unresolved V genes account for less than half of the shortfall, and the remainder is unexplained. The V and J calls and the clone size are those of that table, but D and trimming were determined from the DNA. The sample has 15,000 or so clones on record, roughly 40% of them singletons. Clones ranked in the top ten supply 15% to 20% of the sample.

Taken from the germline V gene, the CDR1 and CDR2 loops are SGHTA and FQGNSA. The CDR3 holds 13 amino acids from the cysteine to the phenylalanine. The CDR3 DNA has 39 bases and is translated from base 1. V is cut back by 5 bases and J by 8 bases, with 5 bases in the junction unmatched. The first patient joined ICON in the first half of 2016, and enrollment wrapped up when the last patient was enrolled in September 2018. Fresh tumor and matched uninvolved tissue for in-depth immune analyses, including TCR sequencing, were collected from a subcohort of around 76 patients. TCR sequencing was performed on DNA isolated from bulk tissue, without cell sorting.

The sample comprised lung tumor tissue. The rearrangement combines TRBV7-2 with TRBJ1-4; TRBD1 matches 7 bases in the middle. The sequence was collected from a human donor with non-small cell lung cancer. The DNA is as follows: TGTGCCAGCAGCCGAATGACAGGGGAAAAACTGTTTTTT. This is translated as CASSRMTGEKLFF.